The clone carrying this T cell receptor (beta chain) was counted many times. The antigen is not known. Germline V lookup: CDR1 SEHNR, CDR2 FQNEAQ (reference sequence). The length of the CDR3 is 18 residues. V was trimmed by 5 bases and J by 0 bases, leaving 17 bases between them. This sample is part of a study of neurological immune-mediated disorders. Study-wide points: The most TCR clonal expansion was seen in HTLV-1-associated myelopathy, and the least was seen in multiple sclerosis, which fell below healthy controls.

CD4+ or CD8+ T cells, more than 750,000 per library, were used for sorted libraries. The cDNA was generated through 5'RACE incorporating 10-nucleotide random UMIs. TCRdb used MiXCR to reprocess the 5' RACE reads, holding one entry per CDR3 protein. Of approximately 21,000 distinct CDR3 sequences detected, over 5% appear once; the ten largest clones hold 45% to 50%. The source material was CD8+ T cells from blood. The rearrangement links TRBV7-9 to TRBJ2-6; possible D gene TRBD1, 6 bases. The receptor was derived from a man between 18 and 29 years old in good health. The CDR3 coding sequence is TGTGCCAGCAGCCTCGACAGGCCCTACGCCTCTGGGGCCAACGTCCTGACTTTC. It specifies CASSLDRPYASGANVLTF. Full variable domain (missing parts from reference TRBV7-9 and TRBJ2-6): DTGVSQNPRHKITKRGQNVTFRCDPISEHNRLYWYRQTLGQGPEFLTYFQNEAQLEKSRLLSDRFSAERPKGSFSTLEIQRTEQGDSAMYLCASSLDRPYASGANVLTFGAGSRLTVL.